These 31 T cell receptor beta chains were sequenced from one sample in a study of cytomegalovirus exposure and HLA in healthy donors. Primers included in the PCR were 60 Vbeta and 13 Jbeta primers. Profiled with immunoSEQ multiplex PCR; TCRdb holds only in-frame clones, not every one. The sample holds roughly 130,000 clones, over 60% seen once. Sequencing was carried out using PBMCs. The origin of the receptors is a human donor in good health.

The chain uses TRBV4-2 and TRBJ1-1; perhaps TRBD1 as D (5 bases). The CDR3 extends over 16 amino acids. CDR1 LGHNA and CDR2 YNFKEQ come from the germline V gene. V was cut by 0 bases and J by 3 bases, with 14 bases left in between. The CDR3 is CASSQDRVDIHTEAFF. Here the CDR3 DNA reads TGTGCCAGCAGCCAAGATCGGGTGGACATCCACACTGAAGCTTTCTTT.

This clone was seen a few times. This chain joins TRBV5-6 and TRBJ1-1; D is ambiguous. With 0 bases removed from V and 1 base from J, the gap between germline ends came to 10 bases. This CDR3 has 15 residues. Germline values: CDR1 SGHDT, CDR2 YYEEEE. The CDR3 reads CASSLGARRNTEAFF. CDR3 DNA sequence: TGTGCCAGCAGCTTGGGCGCGCGGCGGAACACTGAAGCTTTCTTT. The full variable domain, with the rest looked up from reference TRBV5-6 and TRBJ1-1, is DAGVTQSPTHLIKTRGQQVTLRCSPKSGHDTVSWYQQALGQGPQFIFQYYEEEERQRGNFPDRFSGHQFPNYSSELNVNALLLGDSALYLCASSLGARRNTEAFFGQGTRLTVV.

The chain combines TRBV9 with TRBJ1-6, with TRBD1 matching 10 bases. Germline CDR1 is SGDLS and CDR2 is YYNGEE. J lost 9 bases, V lost 3 bases, and 6 bases had no gene match. This CDR3 is built from 15 residues. The CDR3 region has the DNA TGTGCCAGCAGCGAGGGGGGACAGGGGAGTTCACCCCTCCACTTT. Residues: CASSEGGQGSSPLHF.

The chain joins TRBV4-1 to TRBJ1-2; D unresolved. The CDR3 has 15 amino acids. The germline V gene has CDR1 MGHRA and CDR2 YSYEKL. Trimming took 1 base from V and 4 from J, leaving 13 bases between them. CDR3 sequence: CASSQGPGTLYGYTF. CDR3 bases: TGCGCCAGCAGCCAAGGTCCGGGAACCCTCTATGGCTACACCTTC.

This clone was seen more than once but under ten times. V gene TRBV4-1 combines with J gene TRBJ1-6; no firm D call. Germline V gives CDR1 MGHRA, CDR2 YSYEKL. The CDR3 contains 16 residues. The V end was cut by 0 bases, the J end by 9 bases, with 15 bases between. The CDR3: CASSQDLRPESSPLHF. The DNA of the CDR3 is TGCGCCAGCAGCCAAGATCTACGGCCGGAGAGTTCACCCCTCCACTTT.

CDR3 sequence: CASWGPAGPYEQYF. The CDR3 coding sequence is TGTGCCAGCTGGGGGCCGGCAGGACCCTACGAGCAGTACTTC. The chain joins TRBV18 to TRBJ2-7; the D gene is possibly TRBD1 (6 bases). The CDR3 runs 14 residues. V was clipped by 7 bases and J by 2 bases, with 15 bases between them. CDR1 KGHSH and CDR2 LQKENI come from the germline V gene.

In nucleotides, the CDR3 is TGTGCCAGCAGTGAAGCGGGCCTCTCGAACACTGAAGCTTTCTTT. This codes for CASSEAGLSNTEAFF. The V gene is TRBV2, the J gene TRBJ1-1; D not certain. The V and J ends lost 0 bases and 1 base respectively, with 9 bases between them. The CDR3 spans 15 residues. Germline CDR1 reads SNHLY; CDR2 reads FYNNEI.

This rearrangement joins TRBV13 to TRBJ1-2; 7 positions match TRBD1. Germline assignment: CDR1 PRHDT and CDR2 FYEKMQ (reference sequence). There are 14 residues in the CDR3. J gave up 4 bases and V 5 bases, and 7 bases lay outside the gene matches. CDR3 in amino acids: CASSIQGTRYGYTF. CDR3 nucleotide sequence: TGTGCCAGCAGCATACAGGGGACCCGCTATGGCTACACCTTC.

This chain's CDR3 is CASSYGQEAFF. DNA for the CDR3: TGTGCCAGCAGTTACGGACAGGAAGCTTTCTTT. The gene calls are TRBV6-1 and TRBJ1-1; the D gene is possibly TRBD1 (6 bases). The CDR3 is 11 amino acids. The germline CDR1 and CDR2 sequences are MNHNS and SASEGT. Trimming shortened V by 5 bases and J by 8 bases, and 9 bases separated the two germline ends.

The chain joins TRBV6-1 to TRBJ2-7; TRBD1 might be the D (5 bases). The V gene lost 6 bases and the J gene lost 2 bases, with 11 bases spanning the gap. The V gene's germline CDR1 is MNHNS and CDR2 SASEGT. The CDR3 runs to 13 residues. In DNA, the CDR3 is TGTGCCAGCAGAAGGGGAAGGGCCTACGAGCAGTACTTC. Residues: CASRRGRAYEQYF.

This clone occurred once. The chain recombines TRBV19 with TRBJ1-3, with D hard to call. Germline loops: CDR1 LNHDA, CDR2 SQIVND (reference sequence). Trimming pared 1 base from V and 5 bases from J, leaving 3 bases between. The CDR3 length is 12 residues. CDR3 nucleotide sequence: TGTGCCAGTAGTATAGCAAGAAACACCATATATTTT. Translation gives CASSIARNTIYF.

This clone came up once. The V call is TRBV4-1, the J call TRBJ2-5; 7 positions match TRBD2. Per the germline V gene, CDR1 is MGHRA and CDR2 is YSYEKL. The CDR3 covers 16 residues. After removal of 0 bases from V and 2 bases from J, the junction contained 6 bases not matched to a gene. In nucleotides, the CDR3 is TGCGCCAGCAGCCAAGACGGCGGGGGAATACAAGAGACCCAGTACTTC. Amino acid sequence: CASSQDGGGIQETQYF.

The genes are TRBV10-1 and TRBJ1-5; 8 bases line up with TRBD1. The CDR3 extends over 12 amino acids. V lost 8 bases and J lost 6; bases outside the gene matches: 3. The germline CDR1 and CDR2 sequences are WNHNN and SYGVQD (reference sequence). The CDR3: CASGQGGQPQHF. The DNA of the CDR3 is TGCGCCAGCGGACAGGGAGGTCAGCCCCAGCATTTT.

The gene calls are TRBV27 and TRBJ1-6, with 10 bases identical to TRBD1. Germline trimming cut 4 bases from V and 8 bases from J; bases unmatched to any gene: 2. Germline V gene data show CDR1 as MNHEY and CDR2 as SMNVEV (reference sequence). The CDR3 has 14 residues. CDR3 sequence: CASSWGTGDSPLHF. The CDR3 region has the DNA TGTGCCAGCAGTTGGGGGACAGGGGATTCACCCCTCCACTTT.

This clone was found once. V gene TRBV30 combines with J gene TRBJ1-3; TRBD1 matches 10 bases. The junction had 8 bases not matched to a gene; V was cut back by 2 bases and J by 4 bases. CDR3 size: 16 residues. Germline V gene data show CDR1 as GTSNPN and CDR2 as SVGIG (reference sequence). CDR3 nucleotides: TGTGCCTGGAGTAGACCCGGGACAGGGGTAGGAAACACCATATATTTT. Translation: CAWSRPGTGVGNTIYF. Complete variable domain (other parts from reference TRBV30 and TRBJ1-3): SQTIHQWPATLVQPVGSPLSLECTVEGTSNPNLYWYRQAAGRGLQLLFYSVGIGQISSEVPQNLSASRPQDRQFILSSKKLLLSDSGFYLCAWSRPGTGVGNTIYFGEGSWLTVV.

The V and J genes are TRBV11-2 and TRBJ2-1, with 7 bases lining up with TRBD2. CDR3 length equals 11 residues. Trimming removed 5 bases from V and 8 bases from J; junction bases left unmatched: 0. Germline values: CDR1 SGHAT, CDR2 FQNNGV. The CDR3 reads CASSREDEQFF. The CDR3 bases are TGTGCCAGCAGCCGGGAGGATGAGCAGTTCTTC.

For the CDR3, the DNA is TGCGCCAGCAGCCAAGAGCCAGGCAATGAGCAGTTCTTC. Translated: CASSQEPGNEQFF. The rearrangement uses TRBV4-1 and TRBJ2-1; no firm D call. There are 13 residues in the CDR3. Deletions cut 0 bases from V and 6 bases from J, with 6 bases between. Germline V gene data show CDR1 as MGHRA and CDR2 as YSYEKL.

V is TRBV19 and J is TRBJ2-3, with D possibly being TRBD2 (5 bases). Trimming took off 7 bases at V and 2 bases at J, with 10 bases between the two ends. CDR3 length: 13 amino acids. Germline assignment: CDR1 LNHDA and CDR2 SQIVND (reference sequence). CDR3 nucleotide sequence: TGTGCCAGTACCCGGGGTCCCACAGATACGCAGTATTTT. Its protein is CASTRGPTDTQYF. Full variable domain (missing parts from reference TRBV19 and TRBJ2-3): DGGITQSPKYLFRKEGQNVTLSCEQNLNHDAMYWYRQDPGQGLRLIYYSQIVNDFQKGDIAEGYSVSREKKESFPLTVTSAQKNPTAFYLCASTRGPTDTQYFGPGTRLTVL.

This clone appeared a few times. The chain links TRBV4-1 to TRBJ2-1; D is possibly TRBD2 (6 bases). The germline gives CDR1 MGHRA, CDR2 YSYEKL. V lost 0 bases and J 1 base, leaving 10 bases between the germline ends. CDR3 length equals 16 residues. In nucleotides, the CDR3 is TGCGCCAGCAGCCAAGAAGGAGGGAATTCCTACAATGAGCAGTTCTTC. This encodes CASSQEGGNSYNEQFF.

The chain has TRBV7-8 and TRBJ2-5, with 9 bases aligning to TRBD2. CDR3 length: 19 residues. The ends lost 0 bases at V and 1 base at J; junction bases unmatched: 12. CDR1 and CDR2 (germline): SGHVS, FQNEAQ. The CDR3 loop is CASSLAFYRAGGRQETQYF. DNA of the CDR3: TGTGCCAGCAGCTTAGCGTTTTATCGAGCGGGGGGACGCCAAGAGACCCAGTACTTC.

The chain has TRBV9 and TRBJ1-1, with 9 bases identical to TRBD1. V dropped 3 bases and J dropped 6; count of bases not matched to a gene: 9. Germline values: CDR1 SGDLS, CDR2 YYNGEE. This CDR3 comprises 15 residues. The CDR3, as DNA: TGTGCCAGCAGCGCAGAGGAACAGGGGGCTTCTGAAGCTTTCTTT. Protein: CASSAEEQGASEAFF. Together with reference TRBV9 and TRBJ1-1, the CDR3 gives the full variable domain: DSGVTQTPKHLITATGQRVTLRCSPRSGDLSVYWYQQSLDQGLQFLIQYYNGEERAKGNILERFSAQQFPDLHSELNLSSLELGDSALYFCASSAEEQGASEAFFGQGTRLTVV.

This clone was seen just once. This sequence joins TRBV15 and TRBJ1-6, with D possibly matching TRBD1 (5 bases). The germline V and J ends were trimmed by 1 base and 8 bases, with 12 bases remaining between them. Germline assignment: CDR1 LNHNV and CDR2 YYDKDF (reference sequence). The CDR3 spans 15 residues. The CDR3: CATSRAQGSDSPLHF. CDR3 DNA: TGTGCCACCAGCAGAGCCCAGGGTTCCGATTCACCCCTCCACTTT.

The chain uses TRBV14 and TRBJ1-1; D is unclear. Germline V gives CDR1 SGHDN, CDR2 FVKESK. Trimming removed 1 base at V and 9 bases at J, with 12 bases between. This CDR3 has 13 residues. In DNA form, the CDR3 reads TGTGCCAGCAGCCAAGTCATGGGAGATAAAGCTTTCTTT. Its translation is CASSQVMGDKAFF.

The DNA of the CDR3 is TGCGCCAGCAGCCAAGTCAGGGGGCCCGGCTACACCTTC. Translated, it gives CASSQVRGPGYTF. The rearrangement links TRBV4-1 to TRBJ1-2; 8 nucleotides line up with TRBD1. Germline V gene sequence: CDR1 MGHRA, CDR2 YSYEKL. CDR3 length: 13 residues. V lost 1 base, J lost 8 bases, and 3 bases stayed unmatched.

The rearrangement joins TRBV5-1 to TRBJ1-2; TRBD1 matches at 7 bases. The CDR3 extends over 14 amino acids. Germline lookup yields CDR1 SGHRS and CDR2 YFSETQ. Trimming at V came to 7 bases and at J to 5 bases, leaving 11 bases not matched to a gene. In DNA, the CDR3 is TGCGCCAGCCGGGACTCAGCAGGGGGATATGGCTACACCTTC. It is translated as CASRDSAGGYGYTF.

Only one count was recorded for this clone. V and J are TRBV11-2 and TRBJ2-6; 12 bases match TRBD1. CDR1 is SGHAT, CDR2 FQNNGV, per germline. The CDR3 consists of 19 residues. Trimming at V came to 5 bases and at J to 4 bases, leaving 12 bases not matched to a gene. The CDR3 protein is CASSPFTGQGASGANVLTF. In DNA, the CDR3 is TGTGCCAGCAGCCCCTTTACGGGACAGGGGGCGTCCGGGGCCAACGTCCTGACTTTC.

This clone has more than one count but fewer than ten. This chain uses TRBV4-1 with TRBJ1-5; 9 positions agree with TRBD1. Germline CDR1 and CDR2: MGHRA and YSYEKL. CDR3 size: 19 residues. V lost 0 bases, J lost 4 bases, and 13 bases stayed unmatched. CDR3 in amino acids: CASSQDLLTGQGRNQPQHF. The DNA of the CDR3 is TGCGCCAGCAGCCAAGATCTTCTCACCGGACAGGGGAGAAATCAGCCCCAGCATTTT.

The CDR3 DNA reads as TGTGCCATCAGTGACGAGTCGAGGGACTATATGGATGAGCAGTTCTTC. Translated, it gives CAISDESRDYMDEQFF. The V and J genes are TRBV10-3 and TRBJ2-1, with 7 bases that match TRBD2. V lost 3 bases, J lost 8 bases, and 13 bases stayed unmatched. Germline V gene lookup returns CDR1 ENHRY and CDR2 SYGVKD. The CDR3 runs 16 residues.

Concerning this clone itself: The junction does not match germline at one end; this may be a read error. The V and J genes are TRBV10-3 and TRBJ1-1; maybe TRBD1 (5 bases). This CDR3 spans 14 amino acids. CDR1 is ENHRY and CDR2 is SYGVKD in the germline V gene. The CDR3 sequence: CASSSNDRNTEAFF. The CDR3 nucleotides read TGTGCCAGCAGTTCCAACGACAGGAACACTGAAGCTTTCTTT.

This rearrangement joins TRBV11-2 to TRBJ2-1; 7 nucleotides align to TRBD1. This CDR3 has 15 amino acids. Germline CDR1 and CDR2: SGHAT and FQNNGV. The trim removed 3 bases at V and 3 bases at J, leaving 5 bases unmatched. The CDR3 sequence is CASSFTGDRYNEQFF. Here the CDR3 DNA reads TGTGCCAGCAGCTTCACAGGGGACCGCTACAATGAGCAGTTCTTC.

The chain combines TRBV10-3 with TRBJ1-1, with a weak D call TRBD1 (5 bases). CDR3 size: 13 residues. In germline, CDR1 is ENHRY, CDR2 SYGVKD. V was cut by 10 bases and J by 4 bases, with 16 bases left in between. This CDR3 is CANKQASGTEAFF. Here the CDR3 DNA reads TGTGCCAATAAACAGGCTTCGGGCACTGAAGCTTTCTTT.